Below are 24 T cell receptor beta chains sequenced from a single sample in a study of shared clonotypes between healthy human individuals. Here immunoSEQ multiplex PCR was the method, and the copy in TCRdb shows in-frame clones only, minus some. This sample has about 2.4 million clones; approximately 94% occur once, and the top ten carry more than 0.35%. Sequencing input: naive CD4+ T cells from PBMCs. Sample subset: CD45RA+ positively selected. Receptors were obtained from a man aged 18-30 years in good health. Some clones in this sample may be carry-over from other donors' samples.

The chain joins TRBV5-1 to TRBJ1-2, with D unclear. The germline V gene has CDR1 SGHRS and CDR2 YFSETQ. Trimming took 1 base from V and 14 from J, leaving 18 bases between them. The CDR3 spans 13 residues. CDR3 nucleotide sequence: TGCGCCAGCAGCTTGTTTTTTCTCGACGCCGAAACCTTC. Amino acids: CASSLFFLDAETF.

This sequence joins TRBV2 and TRBJ2-3; TRBD2 aligns across 10 bases. This CDR3 has 16 amino acids. Germline V gene sequence: CDR1 SNHLY, CDR2 FYNNEI. The V and J ends lost 3 bases and 2 bases, in that order; junction bases with no gene match: 5. CDR3 amino acids: CASSDRGLANTDTQYF. The CDR3 DNA reads TGTGCCAGCAGTGATCGGGGACTAGCGAACACAGATACGCAGTATTTT.

This clone was found a few times. Other nucleotide sequences from this sample produce the same CDR3. The chain combines TRBV6-5 with TRBJ1-1; no reliable D call. Trimming stripped 2 bases from V and 5 bases from J, with 9 bases between. The CDR3 has 13 amino acids. CDR1 is MNHEY and CDR2 is SVGAGI in the germline V gene. The CDR3 coding sequence is TGTGCCAGCAGTTACAACCGGGGTACTGAAGCTTTCTTT. It yields the protein CASSYNRGTEAFF.

V gene TRBV7-3 combines with J gene TRBJ2-4; TRBD1 matches at 7 bases. Germline assignment: CDR1 SGHTA and CDR2 FQGTGA. This CDR3 contains 14 residues. The ends lost 5 bases at V and 8 bases at J; junction bases unmatched: 9. The CDR3 loop is CASSVDRVADIQYF. CDR3 nucleotides: TGTGCCAGCAGCGTCGACAGGGTGGCTGACATTCAGTACTTC. The complete variable domain, with remaining parts taken from reference TRBV7-3 and TRBJ2-4, reads GAGVSQTPSNKVTEKGKYVELRCDPISGHTALYWYRQSLGQGPEFLIYFQGTGAADDSGLPNDRFFAVRPEGSVSTLKIQRTERGDSAVYLCASSVDRVADIQYFGAGTRLSVL.

The chain has TRBV18 and TRBJ1-1; maybe TRBD1 (6 bases). The V gene lost 0 bases and the J gene lost 5 bases, with 16 bases spanning the gap. The CDR3 runs to 16 residues. The germline CDR1 and CDR2 sequences are KGHSH and LQKENI. DNA for the CDR3: TGTGCCAGCTCACCACCGGGGGGCGCACGGAAAACTGAAGCTTTCTTT. This sequence encodes CASSPPGGARKTEAFF.

CDR3 nucleotide sequence: TGCGCCAGCAGCTTTATAACTCAAGAGACCCAGTACTTC. The encoded protein is CASSFITQETQYF. This chain links TRBV5-1 with TRBJ2-5; the D is unclear. V lost 2 bases and J lost 2, with 7 bases in between. Germline V gene sequence: CDR1 SGHRS, CDR2 YFSETQ. The CDR3 totals 13 residues.

In this sample, this clone turned up once. This sequence joins TRBV28 and TRBJ2-7; D gene unclear. The CDR3 has 17 residues. CDR1 is MDHEN and CDR2 is SYDVKM in the germline V gene. Trimming removed 3 bases at V and 0 bases at J, with 18 bases between. The CDR3 DNA follows: TGTGCCAGCAGTTTCTCCCTTATCAAGCTAAGCTCCTACGAGCAGTACTTC. Amino acids: CASSFSLIKLSSYEQYF.

The chain carries TRBV5-6 and TRBJ1-3, with D possibly matching TRBD1 (5 bases). The CDR3 is 14 amino acids. CDR1 is SGHDT and CDR2 is YYEEEE in the germline V gene. V was cut by 4 bases and J by 6 bases, with 14 bases left in between. Here the CDR3 DNA reads TGTGCCAGCAGCCTCGGGACGGTTGAAAACACCATATATTTT. It yields the protein CASSLGTVENTIYF. The variable domain in full, with the rest retrieved from reference TRBV5-6 and TRBJ1-3, is DAGVTQSPTHLIKTRGQQVTLRCSPKSGHDTVSWYQQALGQGPQFIFQYYEEEERQRGNFPDRFSGHQFPNYSSELNVNALLLGDSALYLCASSLGTVENTIYFGEGSWLTVV.

J is TRBJ2-5 and V is TRBV11-2; D possibly corresponds to TRBD1 (5 bases). This CDR3 contains 14 residues. The V gene lost 6 bases and the J gene lost 1 base, with 12 bases spanning the gap. Germline CDR1 SGHAT, CDR2 FQNNGV. Here the CDR3 reads CASRRNQGQETQYF. In DNA, the CDR3 is TGTGCCAGCAGACGAAACCAGGGCCAAGAGACCCAGTACTTC.

This clone occurred once. The chain couples TRBV7-9 to TRBJ2-6, with 7 bases aligning to TRBD1. The CDR3 runs to 16 residues. V dropped 2 bases and J dropped 2; count of bases not matched to a gene: 3. From germline, CDR1 is SEHNR and CDR2 FQNEAQ (reference sequence). CDR3 DNA sequence: TGTGCCAGCAGCTTACGCAGGGGGACTGGGGCCAACGTCCTGACTTTC. It yields the protein CASSLRRGTGANVLTF.

The rearrangement uses TRBV7-9 and TRBJ2-5; D possibly matches TRBD1 or TRBD2 (5 bases each). V was shortened by 5 bases and J by 2 bases, with 18 bases between the two germline ends. This CDR3 contains 16 residues. CDR1 is SEHNR and CDR2 is FQNEAQ in the germline V gene (reference sequence). The chain's CDR3 is CASSTREGWGQETQYF. The DNA for the CDR3 is TGTGCCAGCAGCACACGAGAGGGGTGGGGGCAAGAGACCCAGTACTTC. Looking up the rest from reference TRBV7-9 and TRBJ2-5 gives the full variable domain: DTGVSQNPRHKITKRGQNVTFRCDPISEHNRLYWYRQTLGQGPEFLTYFQNEAQLEKSRLLSDRFSAERPKGSFSTLEIQRTEQGDSAMYLCASSTREGWGQETQYFGPGTRLLVL.

V gene TRBV6-6 combines with J gene TRBJ1-1; TRBD1 agrees at 8 bases. Germline trimming cut 6 bases from V and 6 bases from J; bases unmatched to any gene: 3. CDR1 is MNHNY, CDR2 SVGAGI, per germline (reference sequence). The CDR3 length is 12 residues. CDR3 in amino acids: CASSQQGAEAFF. The CDR3 region has the DNA TGTGCCAGCAGCCAACAGGGGGCTGAAGCTTTCTTT.

The chain has TRBV28 and TRBJ2-1, with a possible D match to TRBD2 (7 bases). CDR1 and CDR2 (germline): MDHEN, SYDVKM. The length of the CDR3 is 16 residues. V gave up 6 bases and J gave up 4 bases, with 19 bases separating them. The CDR3 reads CASSQAGAGAYNEQFF. For the CDR3, the DNA is TGTGCCAGCAGCCAGGCAGGGGCGGGAGCTTACAATGAGCAGTTCTTC. The complete variable domain, with remaining parts taken from reference TRBV28 and TRBJ2-1, reads DVKVTQSSRYLVKRTGEKVFLECVQDMDHENMFWYRQDPGLGLRLIYFSYDVKMKEKGDIPEGYSVSREKKERFSLILESASTNQTSMYLCASSQAGAGAYNEQFFGPGTRLTVL.

The chain has TRBV28 and TRBJ1-3; D gene uncertain. CDR1 is MDHEN and CDR2 is SYDVKM in the germline V gene. V was clipped by 5 bases and J by 0 bases, with 5 bases between them. The CDR3 is made up of 13 amino acids. Here the CDR3 reads CASSQTSGNTIYF. CDR3 sequence (DNA): TGTGCCAGCAGTCAGACCTCTGGAAACACCATATATTTT. The full variable domain, rest sourced from reference TRBV28 and TRBJ1-3, is DVKVTQSSRYLVKRTGEKVFLECVQDMDHENMFWYRQDPGLGLRLIYFSYDVKMKEKGDIPEGYSVSREKKERFSLILESASTNQTSMYLCASSQTSGNTIYFGEGSWLTVV.

For this clone: The sample carries other DNA sequences with the same CDR3. The chain has TRBV15 and TRBJ2-7; the match to TRBD1 covers 9 bases. The ends lost 3 bases at V and 4 bases at J; junction bases unmatched: 4. The length of the CDR3 is 14 residues. Germline V gives CDR1 LNHNV, CDR2 YYDKDF (reference sequence). In DNA, the CDR3 is TGTGCCACCAGCAGGGACAGGGGACCTTACGAGCAGTACTTC. Residues: CATSRDRGPYEQYF. Looking up the rest from reference TRBV15 and TRBJ2-7 gives the full variable domain: DAMVIQNPRYQVTQFGKPVTLSCSQTLNHNVMYWYQQKSSQAPKLLFHYYDKDFNNEADTPDNFQSRRPNTSFCFLDIRSPGLGDTAMYLCATSRDRGPYEQYFGPGTRLTVT.

The V call is TRBV27, the J call TRBJ2-7; 7 bases are a match to TRBD1. V shed 6 bases, J shed 2 bases, and the junction held 7 bases outside the gene matches. The germline gives CDR1 MNHEY, CDR2 SMNVEV (reference sequence). The CDR3 is 14 amino acids. The CDR3 nucleotides are TGTGCCAGCAGACCCAGGGGGACCGCCTACGAGCAGTACTTC. Residues: CASRPRGTAYEQYF.

The chain has TRBV6-6 and TRBJ1-3, with D unclear. The V and J ends lost 6 bases and 0 bases respectively, with 9 bases between them. Germline CDR1 and CDR2: MNHNY and SVGAGI (reference sequence). This CDR3 comprises 14 residues. The chain's CDR3 is CASSAGTSGNTIYF. The CDR3 bases are TGTGCCAGCAGCGCGGGAACCTCTGGAAACACCATATATTTT.

The rearrangement uses TRBV5-6 and TRBJ1-1; 8 bases fit TRBD1. The CDR3 length is 14 residues. From germline, CDR1 is SGHDT and CDR2 YYEEEE. V shed 1 base, J shed 10 bases, and the junction held 9 bases outside the gene matches. The CDR3 loop reads CASSLIRGQLGAFF. The DNA of the CDR3 is TGTGCCAGCAGCTTGATCAGGGGGCAGTTGGGAGCTTTCTTT.

The chain links TRBV19 to TRBJ1-5; TRBD1 might be the D (6 bases). The CDR3 length is 15 residues. With 7 bases removed from V and 9 bases from J, the gap between germline ends came to 22 bases. Germline V CDR1 and CDR2: LNHDA, SQIVND (reference sequence). CDR3 DNA: TGTGCCAGTATATCATTCTCAGGGGATAGCCGGCCCCAGCATTTT. Translation: CASISFSGDSRPQHF.

This chain joins TRBV7-9 and TRBJ1-3, with D maybe TRBD1 (5 bases). This CDR3 spans 13 amino acids. Germline CDR1 reads SEHNR; CDR2 reads FQNEAQ (reference sequence). The germline V and J ends were trimmed by 3 bases and 14 bases, with 17 bases remaining between them. This CDR3 reads CASSFWAEEGLYF. The CDR3 nucleotides are TGTGCCAGCAGCTTCTGGGCTGAAGAGGGGCTATATTTT.

This clone was detected only a few times. This chain joins TRBV28 and TRBJ1-2; 7 positions match TRBD1. The CDR3 runs 14 residues. The ends lost 2 bases at V and 4 bases at J; junction bases unmatched: 4. Looked up from germline, CDR1 is MDHEN and CDR2 is SYDVKM. DNA of the CDR3: TGTGCCAGCAGTTTAAGACAGGGCCTCTATGGCTACACCTTC. Translation: CASSLRQGLYGYTF.

Turning to this clone: The identical CDR3 is also encoded by other nucleotide sequences in the sample. J is TRBJ2-3 and V is TRBV7-3, with no clear D. The CDR3 totals 13 residues. V lost 5 bases and J 3 bases, leaving 9 bases between the germline ends. Germline loops: CDR1 SGHTA, CDR2 FQGTGA. The CDR3 coding sequence is TGTGCCAGCAGCCCGAGTGGAACAGATACGCAGTATTTT. Amino acid sequence: CASSPSGTDTQYF.

This chain joins TRBV7-2 and TRBJ1-1; TRBD1 is a possible D gene (5 bases). The germline V and J ends were trimmed by 0 bases and 2 bases, with 16 bases remaining between them. From germline, CDR1 is SGHTA and CDR2 FQGNSA. The length of the CDR3 is 17 residues. The CDR3 is CASSLAFRTLGNTEAFF. In DNA form, the CDR3 reads TGTGCCAGCAGCTTAGCGTTCCGGACACTAGGCAACACTGAAGCTTTCTTT.

This chain joins TRBV7-9 and TRBJ2-5, with D possibly matching TRBD2 (6 bases). The J call may be wrong; the DNA end is better matched by TRBJ2-7. Germline CDR1 SEHNR, CDR2 FQNEAQ (reference sequence). The CDR3 length is 16 residues. CDR3 protein: CASSPLGTNGRYEQYF. Here the CDR3 DNA reads TGTGCCAGCAGCCCCCTCGGGACCAACGGGAGATACGAGCAGTACTTC.